These T cell receptor beta chains were read from a single sample in a study of OX40 agonist ivuxolimab in advanced cancers. TCRdb's table, derived via immunoSEQ multiplex PCR, lists solely in-frame clones and lacks some. The sample lists fewer than 20,000 clones, just under 80% occurring once. The sample was CD4+ or CD8+ T cells sorted from blood, taken in a trial of the OX40 agonist ivuxolimab. These TCRs come from an adult with an advanced solid tumor such as melanoma, head and neck, liver or kidney cancer. Both conserved end residues are part of each CDR3. Each record gives: J gene, clone size, D gene, V gene, CDR3 DNA, CDR3 protein. The D gene is left open where the match is weak. A clone size is listed for some rows: how often the clone was seen (once, few, many), or a class if it is expanded.

J gene: TRBJ1-2; clone size: .; D gene: .; V gene: TRBV5-4; CDR3 DNA: TGTGCCAGCAGCTCCCATAACGATAACTATGGCTACACCTTC; CDR3 protein: CASSSHNDNYGYTF
J gene: TRBJ1-1; clone size: .; D gene: .; V gene: TRBV5-6; CDR3 DNA: TGTGCCAGCAGCTTGCAGAGTTCCAACACTGAAGCTTTCTTT; CDR3 protein: CASSLQSSNTEAFF
J gene: TRBJ2-1; clone size: .; D gene: TRBD2; V gene: TRBV6-4; CDR3 DNA: TGTGCCAGCAGTGAGGTAGCGGGGGCCGGTGAGCAGTTCTTC; CDR3 protein: CASSEVAGAGEQFF
J gene: TRBJ2-7; clone size: .; D gene: .; V gene: TRBV7-9; CDR3 DNA: TGTGCCAGCAGCTTATGGAGTAGCGGATTCTCCTACGAGCAGTACTTC; CDR3 protein: CASSLWSSGFSYEQYF
J gene: TRBJ1-5; clone size: .; D gene: TRBD1; V gene: TRBV28; CDR3 DNA: TGTGCCAGCAGGCGACCCGACAGGGGAGGCCTTTATAGCAATCAGCCCCAGCATTTT; CDR3 protein: CASRRPDRGGLYSNQPQHF
J gene: TRBJ1-5; clone size: .; D gene: .; V gene: TRBV30; CDR3 DNA: TGTGCCTGGAACATGGGGGGAGGGGGGCAGCCCCAGCATTTT; CDR3 protein: CAWNMGGGGQPQHF
J gene: TRBJ2-7; clone size: .; D gene: TRBD1; V gene: TRBV4-1; CDR3 DNA: TGCGCCAGCAGCCAAGCCGGGACAGGGCACGAGCAGTACTTC; CDR3 protein: CASSQAGTGHEQYF
J gene: TRBJ2-7; clone size: .; D gene: .; V gene: TRBV2; CDR3 DNA: TGTGCCAGCAGAGGGGGGGGTCCACCACACGCCTACGAGCAGTACTTC; CDR3 protein: CASRGGGPPHAYEQYF
J gene: TRBJ2-7; clone size: once; D gene: .; V gene: TRBV5-1; CDR3 DNA: TGCGCCAGCAGCTTGGCCTTAGGACAGAGCTCCTACGAGCAGTACTTC; CDR3 protein: CASSLALGQSSYEQYF
J gene: TRBJ2-7; clone size: once; D gene: .; V gene: TRBV7-3; CDR3 DNA: TGTGCCAGCAGCCAATCGGCCTACGAGCAGTACTTC; CDR3 protein: CASSQSAYEQYF
J gene: TRBJ2-1; clone size: .; D gene: .; V gene: TRBV29-1; CDR3 DNA: TGCAGCGTTAACCTTCGGGCAGATTACAATGAGCAGTTCTTC; CDR3 protein: CSVNLRADYNEQFF
J gene: TRBJ1-2; clone size: .; D gene: .; V gene: TRBV7-9; CDR3 DNA: TGTGCCAGCAGCTTAGTTGGGGGGCGGACCTATGGCTACACCTTC; CDR3 protein: CASSLVGGRTYGYTF
J gene: TRBJ2-7; clone size: .; D gene: .; V gene: TRBV2; CDR3 DNA: TGTGCCAGCAGTGAAGCCCTAGCGCCCACCTACGAGCAGTACTTC; CDR3 protein: CASSEALAPTYEQYF
J gene: TRBJ2-3; clone size: .; D gene: TRBD2; V gene: TRBV7-9; CDR3 DNA: TGTGCCAGCAGCTTCCCTAGCGGGGGACACACAGATACGCAGTATTTT; CDR3 protein: CASSFPSGGHTDTQYF
J gene: TRBJ1-1; clone size: .; D gene: .; V gene: TRBV18; CDR3 DNA: TGTGCCAGCTCACCACCGATCCAGGGGACAATGAACACTGAAGCTTTCTTT; CDR3 protein: CASSPPIQGTMNTEAFF
J gene: TRBJ2-5; clone size: .; D gene: .; V gene: TRBV5-1; CDR3 DNA: TGCGCCAGCAGCTTGAGGGGGGCCAAGGAGACCCAGTACTTC; CDR3 protein: CASSLRGAKETQYF
J gene: TRBJ2-5; clone size: .; D gene: .; V gene: TRBV19; CDR3 DNA: TGTGCCAGTAGTACCGACAGAGAAGGGCAAGAGACCCAGTACTTC; CDR3 protein: CASSTDREGQETQYF
J gene: TRBJ2-1; clone size: .; D gene: .; V gene: TRBV4-1; CDR3 DNA: TGCGCCAGCAGCCACTCGCCGGGATCCCACAATGAGCAGTTCTTC; CDR3 protein: CASSHSPGSHNEQFF
J gene: TRBJ2-4; clone size: .; D gene: TRBD2; V gene: TRBV23-1; CDR3 DNA: TGCGCCAGCAGCCCTAGCGGGAGTGGCCTGGAACTAGCCAAAAACATTCAGTACTTC; CDR3 protein: CASSPSGSGLELAKNIQYF
J gene: TRBJ1-5; clone size: .; D gene: TRBD1; V gene: TRBV19; CDR3 DNA: TGTGCCAGTAGTATACGACAGGGTGCCAATCAGCCCCAGCATTTT; CDR3 protein: CASSIRQGANQPQHF
J gene: TRBJ2-7; clone size: .; D gene: .; V gene: TRBV6-7; CDR3 DNA: TGTGCCAGCACCCCACGGACGGTCGAGCAGTACTTC; CDR3 protein: CASTPRTVEQYF
J gene: TRBJ1-2; clone size: .; D gene: TRBD1; V gene: TRBV2; CDR3 DNA: TGTGCCAGCAGTGTAACAGGGGGCTATGGCTACACCTTC; CDR3 protein: CASSVTGGYGYTF
J gene: TRBJ2-3; clone size: .; D gene: .; V gene: TRBV19; CDR3 DNA: TGTGCCAGTAGTATAGTTTACGGGGCCACGGGCACAGATACGCAGTATTTT; CDR3 protein: CASSIVYGATGTDTQYF
J gene: TRBJ1-1; clone size: .; D gene: .; V gene: TRBV28; CDR3 DNA: TGTGCCAGCAGTTTGGAGGCAGTTGTAGCTTTCTTT; CDR3 protein: CASSLEAVVAFF
J gene: TRBJ1-2; clone size: .; D gene: .; V gene: TRBV27; CDR3 DNA: TGTGCCAGCAGTTTATTGGGTAGGGGCTATGGCTACACCTTC; CDR3 protein: CASSLLGRGYGYTF
J gene: TRBJ2-5; clone size: .; D gene: .; V gene: TRBV5-6; CDR3 DNA: TGTGCCAGCAGCGCCTCCTTTTGGGGGGAAACAGAGACCCAGTACTTC; CDR3 protein: CASSASFWGETETQYF